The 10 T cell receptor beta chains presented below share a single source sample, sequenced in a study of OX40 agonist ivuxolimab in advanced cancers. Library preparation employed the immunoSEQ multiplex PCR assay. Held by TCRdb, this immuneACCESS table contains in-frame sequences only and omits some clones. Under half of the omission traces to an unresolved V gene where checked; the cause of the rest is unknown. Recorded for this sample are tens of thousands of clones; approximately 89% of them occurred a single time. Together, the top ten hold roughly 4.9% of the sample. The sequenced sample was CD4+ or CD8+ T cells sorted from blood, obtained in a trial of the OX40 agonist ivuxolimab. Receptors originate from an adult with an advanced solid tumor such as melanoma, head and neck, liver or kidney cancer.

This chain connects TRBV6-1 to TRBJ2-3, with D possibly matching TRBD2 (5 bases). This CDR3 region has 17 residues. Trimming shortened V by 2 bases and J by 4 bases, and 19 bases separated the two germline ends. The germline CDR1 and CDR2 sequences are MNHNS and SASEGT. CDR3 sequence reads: CASSEFPIGVSPDTQYF. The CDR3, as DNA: TGTGCCAGCAGTGAATTCCCCATCGGGGTGTCGCCAGATACGCAGTATTTT.

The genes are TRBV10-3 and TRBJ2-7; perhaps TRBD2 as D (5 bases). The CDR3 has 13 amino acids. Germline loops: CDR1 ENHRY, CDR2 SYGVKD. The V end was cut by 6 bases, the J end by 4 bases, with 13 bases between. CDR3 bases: TGTGCCATCAGCCCGACTATCGGGTACGAGCAGTACTTC. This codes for CAISPTIGYEQYF.

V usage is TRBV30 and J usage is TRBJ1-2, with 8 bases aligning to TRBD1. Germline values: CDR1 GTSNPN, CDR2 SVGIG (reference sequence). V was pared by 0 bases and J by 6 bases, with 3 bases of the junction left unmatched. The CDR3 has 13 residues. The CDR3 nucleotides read TGTGCCTGGAGTGTATCAGGGGGCAATGGCTACACCTTC. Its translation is CAWSVSGGNGYTF.

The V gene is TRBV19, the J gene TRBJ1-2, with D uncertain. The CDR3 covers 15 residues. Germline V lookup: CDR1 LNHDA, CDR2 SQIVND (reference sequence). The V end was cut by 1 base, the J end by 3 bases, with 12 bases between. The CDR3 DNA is TGTGCCAGTAGTATAGGGCCAGCCCCAGACTATGGCTACACCTTC. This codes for CASSIGPAPDYGYTF.

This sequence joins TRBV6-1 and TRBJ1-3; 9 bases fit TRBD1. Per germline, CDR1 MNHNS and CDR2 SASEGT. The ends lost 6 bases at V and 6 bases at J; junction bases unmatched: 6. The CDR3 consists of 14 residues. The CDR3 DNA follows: TGTGCCAGCAGGGGGACAGGGAAGACAAACACCATATATTTT. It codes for CASRGTGKTNTIYF.

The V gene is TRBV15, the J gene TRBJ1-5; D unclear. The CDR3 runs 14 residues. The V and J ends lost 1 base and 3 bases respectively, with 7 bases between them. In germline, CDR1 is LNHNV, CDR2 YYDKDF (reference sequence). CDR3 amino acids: CATSRGRNNQPQHF. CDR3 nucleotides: TGTGCCACCAGCAGAGGGCGGAACAATCAGCCCCAGCATTTT.

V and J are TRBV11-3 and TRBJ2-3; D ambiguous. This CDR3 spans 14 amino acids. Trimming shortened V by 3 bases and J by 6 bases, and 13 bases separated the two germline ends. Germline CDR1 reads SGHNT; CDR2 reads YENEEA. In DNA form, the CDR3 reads TGTGCCAGCAGCTTCGGTCTAAGGCCGGATACGCAGTATTTT. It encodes CASSFGLRPDTQYF.

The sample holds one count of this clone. CDR3 sequence reads: CASHVAGGGGTQYF. The CDR3 nucleotides are TGTGCCAGTCACGTAGCGGGAGGAGGTGGTACGCAGTATTTT. V and J are TRBV19 and TRBJ2-3, with 10 bases lining up with TRBD2. After removal of 8 bases from V and 8 bases from J, the junction contained 10 bases not matched to a gene. The CDR3 spans 14 residues. Germline V gives CDR1 LNHDA, CDR2 SQIVND (reference sequence).

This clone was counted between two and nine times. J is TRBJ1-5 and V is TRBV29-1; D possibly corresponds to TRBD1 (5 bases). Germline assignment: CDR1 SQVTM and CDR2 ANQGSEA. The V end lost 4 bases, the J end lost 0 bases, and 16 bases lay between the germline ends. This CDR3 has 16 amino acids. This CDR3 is CSVGGRGGNSNQPQHF. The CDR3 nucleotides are TGCAGCGTTGGCGGGCGGGGGGGAAATAGCAATCAGCCCCAGCATTTT.

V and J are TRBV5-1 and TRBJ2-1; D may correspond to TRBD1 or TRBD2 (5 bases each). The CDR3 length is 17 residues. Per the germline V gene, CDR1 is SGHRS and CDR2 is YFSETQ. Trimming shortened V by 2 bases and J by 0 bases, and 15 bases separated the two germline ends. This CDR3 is CASSFTSSGSSYNEQFF. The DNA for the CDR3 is TGCGCCAGCAGCTTTACCTCATCAGGGAGCTCCTACAATGAGCAGTTCTTC.